These 9 T cell receptor beta chains were sequenced from one sample in a study of blood T cell repertoires in COVID-19. This table comes from immunoSEQ multiplex PCR, and its TCRdb copy is limited to in-frame clones, with some not included. The sample has about 73,000 clones; 83% are singletons. Sequences were obtained from peripheral blood. The source is an older woman with acute or convalescent COVID-19.

The chain couples TRBV5-4 to TRBJ1-1; D remains unclear. V lost 0 bases, J lost 2 bases, and 8 bases lay in between. CDR1 and CDR2 (germline): SGHNT, YYREEE (reference sequence). This CDR3 contains 14 residues. The CDR3 loop is CASSLDPRNTEAFF. The CDR3 DNA is TGTGCCAGCAGCTTGGACCCCAGAAACACTGAAGCTTTCTTT.

This clone occurred a few times. The rearrangement uses TRBV19 and TRBJ1-6; D perhaps matches TRBD1 (5 bases). This CDR3 is built from 14 residues. CDR1 is LNHDA and CDR2 is SQIVND in the germline V gene (reference sequence). Trimming removed 3 bases at V and 6 bases at J, with 9 bases between. In nucleotides, the CDR3 is TGTGCCAGTAGTATGGGCAGGGTTAATTCACCCCTCCACTTT. Translated, it gives CASSMGRVNSPLHF.

The CDR3 nucleotides are TGTGCCAGCAGCTCCGGGTCAGGGCGTCTGAACACTGAAGCTTTCTTT. Amino acid sequence: CASSSGSGRLNTEAFF. J is TRBJ1-1 and V is TRBV5-4; D might be TRBD1 (5 bases). Per germline, CDR1 SGHNT and CDR2 YYREEE (reference sequence). The V gene lost 3 bases and the J gene lost 0 bases, with 15 bases spanning the gap. The CDR3 is 16 residues long.

The rearrangement uses TRBV7-9 and TRBJ2-3; no firm D call. Germline loops: CDR1 SEHNR, CDR2 FQNEAQ (reference sequence). V was cut by 5 bases and J by 2 bases, with 11 bases left in between. CDR3 length equals 14 residues. For the CDR3, the DNA is TGTGCCAGCAGCGTTAGAGGCGACACAGATACGCAGTATTTT. Its protein is CASSVRGDTDTQYF.

The rearrangement links TRBV30 to TRBJ2-3, with a tentative D call TRBD2 (5 bases). Between the trimmed V and J ends, which lost 4 bases and 1 base, there was a span of 9 bases. The CDR3 extends over 13 amino acids. The germline V gene encodes CDR1 GTSNPN and CDR2 SVGIG (reference sequence). The CDR3 bases are TGTGCCTGGACGGACGGGGGCACAGATACGCAGTATTTT. It codes for CAWTDGGTDTQYF.

The J gene is TRBJ1-1, the V gene TRBV4-2, with TRBD1 matching 10 bases. Germline trimming cut 1 base from V and 4 bases from J; bases unmatched to any gene: 6. Germline CDR1 is LGHNA and CDR2 is YNFKEQ. This CDR3 has 16 residues. CDR3 region: CASSQATGGSFTEAFF. CDR3 nucleotides: TGTGCCAGCAGCCAAGCGACAGGGGGCTCGTTCACTGAAGCTTTCTTT.

The rearrangement joins TRBV5-4 to TRBJ1-2; possibly TRBD1 for D (5 bases). Germline loops: CDR1 SGHNT, CDR2 YYREEE (reference sequence). The CDR3 runs 15 residues. Deletions cut 3 bases from V and 2 bases from J, with 14 bases between. The CDR3 reads CASSSSRGSNYGYTF. CDR3 bases: TGTGCCAGCAGCTCATCCCGGGGGTCGAACTATGGCTACACCTTC.

The rearrangement joins TRBV7-3 to TRBJ2-3; 11 positions agree with TRBD2. The V gene's germline CDR1 is SGHTA and CDR2 FQGTGA. V lost 2 bases, J lost 9 bases, and 10 bases stayed unmatched. The CDR3 length is 16 residues. The CDR3 region is CASSLGGSGGAGTQYF. As DNA, the CDR3 is TGTGCCAGCAGCTTAGGCGGTAGCGGGGGGGCCGGCACGCAGTATTTT. The full variable domain, its missing parts supplied by reference TRBV7-3 and TRBJ2-3, is GAGVSQTPSNKVTEKGKYVELRCDPISGHTALYWYRQSLGQGPEFLIYFQGTGAADDSGLPNDRFFAVRPEGSVSTLKIQRTERGDSAVYLCASSLGGSGGAGTQYFGPGTRLTVL.

The CDR3 nucleotides are TGTGCCAGTAAGGGAGGGGGAGTTTCAACTAATGAAAAACTGTTTTTT. As protein: CASKGGGVSTNEKLFF. This sequence joins TRBV19 and TRBJ1-4, with D possibly matching TRBD1 (6 bases). Per the germline V gene, CDR1 is LNHDA and CDR2 is SQIVND (reference sequence). This CDR3 is built from 16 residues. The V gene lost 7 bases and the J gene lost 0 bases, with 15 bases spanning the gap.